This entry lists 20 T cell receptor beta chains sequenced from one sample in a study of STAT3 mutations in large granular lymphocyte leukemia. General observations from the study: Every T-cell large granular lymphocyte leukemia patient had at least one immunodominant TCR beta clonotype.

Profiled with immunoSEQ multiplex PCR; TCRdb holds only in-frame clones, not every one. The table has 30,000 to 45,000 clones, about 88% seen once; the top ten hold under 0.55%. These receptors' antigens are unknown. Sequences were obtained from PBMCs. These receptors all stem from a human donor with T large granular lymphocyte leukemia. Some clones in this sample may be carry-over from other donors' samples.

V gene TRBV28 combines with J gene TRBJ1-2, with D possibly matching TRBD1 (6 bases). The CDR3 runs 18 residues. Looked up from germline, CDR1 is MDHEN and CDR2 is SYDVKM. Trimming left V 2 bases short and J 3 bases short, with 22 bases between. The CDR3 region is CASSLASGGLPPDYGYTF. The CDR3 nucleotides read TGTGCCAGCAGTTTAGCTTCGGGGGGGCTCCCGCCGGACTATGGCTACACCTTC.

V and J are TRBV5-4 and TRBJ2-2; D gene unclear. Trimming stripped 0 bases from V and 4 bases from J, with 10 bases between. The CDR3 length is 15 residues. The germline gives CDR1 SGHNT, CDR2 YYREEE (reference sequence). The CDR3 loop is CASSLAGRGTGELFF. DNA for the CDR3: TGTGCCAGCAGCTTGGCGGGCAGAGGCACCGGGGAGCTGTTTTTT.

V is TRBV28 and J is TRBJ1-5; 7 bases are shared with TRBD1. CDR1 is MDHEN and CDR2 is SYDVKM in the germline V gene. The CDR3 is made up of 15 amino acids. The trim removed 3 bases at V and 1 base at J, leaving 3 bases unmatched. For the CDR3, the DNA is TGTGCCAGCAGTTTGACAGGGATGAGCAATCAGCCCCAGCATTTT. Its translation is CASSLTGMSNQPQHF. Looking up the rest from reference TRBV28 and TRBJ1-5 gives the full variable domain: DVKVTQSSRYLVKRTGEKVFLECVQDMDHENMFWYRQDPGLGLRLIYFSYDVKMKEKGDIPEGYSVSREKKERFSLILESASTNQTSMYLCASSLTGMSNQPQHFGDGTRLSIL.

This chain connects TRBV5-6 to TRBJ2-4; D may be TRBD2 (6 bases). The CDR3 is 17 amino acids. V was pared by 0 bases and J by 1 base, with 14 bases between. Per germline, CDR1 SGHDT and CDR2 YYEEEE. CDR3 loop: CASSLVWGGAAKNIQYF. The CDR3 DNA follows: TGTGCCAGCAGCTTGGTATGGGGCGGGGCGGCCAAAAACATTCAGTACTTC. Variable domain in full (rest from reference TRBV5-6 and TRBJ2-4): DAGVTQSPTHLIKTRGQQVTLRCSPKSGHDTVSWYQQALGQGPQFIFQYYEEEERQRGNFPDRFSGHQFPNYSSELNVNALLLGDSALYLCASSLVWGGAAKNIQYFGAGTRLSVL.

V and J are TRBV11-3 and TRBJ1-1; 7 nucleotides agree with TRBD1. CDR3 length equals 16 residues. With 4 bases clipped from V and 1 base from J, the junction kept 9 bases outside the gene matches. Germline V gene data show CDR1 as SGHNT and CDR2 as YENEEA. CDR3 loop: CASSSKYRGPNTEAFF. The CDR3 DNA sequence: TGTGCCAGCAGCTCAAAGTACAGGGGTCCGAACACTGAAGCTTTCTTT. Drawing the rest from reference TRBV11-3 and TRBJ1-1, the complete variable domain is EAGVVQSPRYKIIEKKQPVAFWCNPISGHNTLYWYLQNLGQGPELLIRYENEEAVDDSQLPKDRFSAERLKGVDSTLKIQPAELGDSAVYLCASSSKYRGPNTEAFFGQGTRLTVV.

The chain couples TRBV7-2 to TRBJ2-7; 7 nucleotides align to TRBD1. The CDR3 consists of 13 residues. Germline CDR1 is SGHTA and CDR2 is FQGNSA. V lost 4 bases to trimming and J lost 3 bases; unmatched junction nucleotides: 3. CDR3 amino acids: CASSYGQDYEQYF. For the CDR3, the DNA is TGTGCCAGCAGCTACGGACAGGACTACGAGCAGTACTTC.

Here the CDR3 DNA reads TGTGCCAGCAGTGGGGGGCTAGGGAGTCAGCCCCAGCATTTT. Translating gives CASSGGLGSQPQHF. The chain uses TRBV2 and TRBJ1-5; TRBD1 might be the D (6 bases). This CDR3 region has 14 residues. Germline V gives CDR1 SNHLY, CDR2 FYNNEI. V gave up 4 bases and J gave up 6 bases, with 13 bases separating them. The whole variable domain, remainder taken from reference TRBV2 and TRBJ1-5, is EPEVTQTPSHQVTQMGQEVILRCVPISNHLYFYWYRQILGQKVEFLVSFYNNEISEKSEIFDDQFSVERPDGSNFTLKIRSTKLEDSAMYFCASSGGLGSQPQHFGDGTRLSIL.

V usage is TRBV21-1 and J usage is TRBJ2-5; the table's D call, TRBD1, was not checked against the DNA. TRBV21-1 is tagged as a pseudogene. The CDR3 loop spans 14 amino acids. As DNA, the CDR3 is TGTGCCAGCAGCATCCTGAGGGGGCAAGAGACCCAGTACTTC. Translated: CASSILRGQETQYF.

The chain carries TRBV28 and TRBJ2-2; TRBD1 aligns across 7 bases. The CDR3 has 15 residues. From germline, CDR1 is MDHEN and CDR2 SYDVKM. V lost 6 bases, J lost 7 bases, and 11 bases stayed unmatched. CDR3 amino acids: CASSTGDRRDGELFF. CDR3 bases: TGTGCCAGCAGCACTGGGGACAGAAGGGACGGGGAGCTGTTTTTT.

The chain has TRBV7-9 and TRBJ1-2, with D unclear. Trimming removed 6 bases from V and 2 bases from J, with 13 bases in between. Germline V gene sequence: CDR1 SEHNR, CDR2 FQNEAQ (reference sequence). The CDR3 totals 14 residues. The CDR3 sequence is CASSLTSPNYGYTF. The CDR3 DNA reads as TGTGCCAGCAGTCTCACATCCCCAAACTATGGCTACACCTTC.

The gene calls are TRBV6-1 and TRBJ1-2; no clear D gene. V lost 2 bases, J lost 7 bases, and 8 bases lay in between. Germline CDR1 is MNHNS and CDR2 is SASEGT. This CDR3 region has 12 residues. CDR3 in amino acids: CASSETPAGYTF. The CDR3 DNA reads as TGTGCCAGCAGTGAAACCCCGGCTGGCTACACCTTC.

V and J are TRBV11-3 and TRBJ2-3; 8 positions match TRBD2. The CDR3 loop spans 13 amino acids. Germline CDR1 SGHNT, CDR2 YENEEA. With 3 bases clipped from V and 8 bases from J, the junction kept 4 bases outside the gene matches. The DNA of the CDR3 is TGTGCCAGCAGCTTTGGACTAGCCGGTACGCAGTATTTT. This translates into CASSFGLAGTQYF.

The genes are TRBV28 and TRBJ2-1; D is tentatively TRBD1 or TRBD2 (5 bases each). The germline V gene has CDR1 MDHEN and CDR2 SYDVKM. The V and J ends lost 6 bases and 4 bases respectively, with 16 bases between them. CDR3 length: 15 residues. This chain's CDR3 is CASRPPGTKYNEQFF. The CDR3 region has the DNA TGTGCCAGCAGGCCCCCCGGGACCAAATACAATGAGCAGTTCTTC.

The chain carries TRBV5-1 and TRBJ1-3, with D unclear. Germline values: CDR1 SGHRS, CDR2 YFSETQ. V lost 4 bases, J lost 4 bases, and 18 bases lay in between. This CDR3 spans 16 amino acids. The CDR3 DNA is TGCGCCAGCAGCCGCACGGCGCGTACGGGAGGAAACACCATATATTTT. Residues: CASSRTARTGGNTIYF.

The chain couples TRBV11-2 to TRBJ1-2, with 9 nucleotides matching TRBD1. CDR3 length: 17 residues. Germline lookup yields CDR1 SGHAT and CDR2 FQNNGV. Trimming cost V 4 bases and J 0 bases; bases outside gene matches: 9. CDR3 DNA: TGTGCCAGCAGCTCAAACCGGGACAGGGAAACTAACTATGGCTACACCTTC. The encoded protein is CASSSNRDRETNYGYTF.

The rearrangement joins TRBV27 to TRBJ1-1, with D tentatively TRBD1 (6 bases). Germline V gives CDR1 MNHEY, CDR2 SMNVEV (reference sequence). This CDR3 is 11 amino acids long. V was shortened by 8 bases and J by 7 bases, with 11 bases between the two germline ends. CDR3 nucleotide sequence: TGTGCCAGCTTACAGGGCTTTGAAGCTTTCTTT. Its protein is CASLQGFEAFF.

The chain recombines TRBV5-1 with TRBJ1-2; no firm D call. CDR1 is SGHRS, CDR2 YFSETQ, per germline. The CDR3 loop spans 14 amino acids. V was trimmed by 6 bases and J by 3 bases, leaving 15 bases between them. The CDR3 is CASKILDTHYGYTF. CDR3 in DNA: TGCGCCAGCAAAATCCTTGACACCCACTATGGCTACACCTTC.

The rearrangement links TRBV4-3 to TRBJ1-5; tentatively, D is TRBD1 (5 bases). V dropped 0 bases and J dropped 6 bases, with 18 bases sitting between them. The CDR3 extends over 17 amino acids. CDR1 LGHNA and CDR2 YSLEER come from the germline V gene. The CDR3 loop is CASSQDLRGWFGQPQHF. In nucleotides, the CDR3 is TGCGCCAGCAGCCAAGACCTAAGGGGCTGGTTCGGTCAGCCCCAGCATTTT.

This clone was counted between two and nine times. The chain carries TRBV5-6 and TRBJ2-3, with 11 bases lining up with TRBD2. The ends lost 3 bases at V and 4 bases at J; junction bases unmatched: 7. Per germline, CDR1 SGHDT and CDR2 YYEEEE. This CDR3 is built from 16 residues. CDR3 residues: CASSYTSGGAPDTQYF. CDR3 coding DNA: TGTGCCAGCAGCTACACTAGCGGGGGCGCGCCAGATACGCAGTATTTT.

The CDR3 DNA is TGTGCCAGCAGTTTGGCGGTCTCCTCCTACGAGCAGTACTTC. Translated, it gives CASSLAVSSYEQYF. The V and J genes are TRBV27 and TRBJ2-7; D is unresolved. In germline, CDR1 is MNHEY, CDR2 SMNVEV (reference sequence). V shed 3 bases and J shed 0 bases, with 9 bases lying between them. This CDR3 is 14 amino acids long.